This TCR beta chain appears in the sequencing data of a study of cytomegalovirus exposure and HLA in healthy donors. Study summary: A subsequent analysis stated that the roughly 120 validation repertoires were run on the same platform as the approximately 710 first-cohort repertoires. Study-level findings and limits: Researchers counted about 150 TCR beta chains as cytomegalovirus-associated. Using the classifier, cytomegalovirus status was reportedly diagnosed with high specificity and sensitivity.

Using immunoSEQ multiplex PCR, the repertoire was profiled, and TCRdb retains in-frame clones only, with some absent. The sample carries 200,000 to 250,000 clones, around four fifths recorded once. This clone is categorized as medium-sized. Antigen: not known. Germline CDR1 is LGHNA and CDR2 is YSLEER. V dropped 0 bases and J dropped 10 bases, with 13 bases sitting between them. The CDR3 is 14 amino acids. The rearrangement uses TRBV4-3 and TRBJ2-1, with D tentatively TRBD1 (5 bases). Sequencing was performed on PBMCs. The receptor's source is a woman in her twenties or thirties in good health and CMV-seropositive. CDR3 in DNA: TGCGCCAGCAGCCAAGATTTTTCAGGGTTCGAGCAGTTCTTC. Its protein is CASSQDFSGFEQFF.